A few counts support the clone carrying this TCR beta chain. The antigen remains undetermined. TCRdb called the 5' RACE reads again in MiXCR, with one record for every CDR3 protein. The data hold roughly 100,000 distinct CDR3 sequences, with approximately 13% observed a single time. The germline gives CDR1 MNHEY, CDR2 SVGAGI. Trimming removed 1 base from V and 2 bases from J, with 14 bases in between. The CDR3 sequence is 17 residues long. The data originate from a study of T-cell memory formation after mild COVID-19. Across the whole study: TCR clusters showed largely donor specificity.

Whole-study findings and limits: Balance between CD4 and CD8 was seen in clones contracting day 15 to 85, and a CD4+ lean was seen in later expanders. Researchers report contracting CD4+ clones mostly in CM and EM, with CD8+ clones in EMRA.

The sample consisted of PBMCs or a T cell subset sorted from them (not recorded which). V and J are TRBV6-5 and TRBJ2-2; D not certain. The receptor was derived from an adult woman who had mild COVID-19 (a few samples of this study predate the infection). Cell type and time point are not known. CDR3 amino acids: CASSYLDFSGNTGELFF. In nucleotides, the CDR3 is TGTGCCAGCAGTTACTTGGATTTCTCAGGCAACACCGGGGAGCTGTTTTTT.